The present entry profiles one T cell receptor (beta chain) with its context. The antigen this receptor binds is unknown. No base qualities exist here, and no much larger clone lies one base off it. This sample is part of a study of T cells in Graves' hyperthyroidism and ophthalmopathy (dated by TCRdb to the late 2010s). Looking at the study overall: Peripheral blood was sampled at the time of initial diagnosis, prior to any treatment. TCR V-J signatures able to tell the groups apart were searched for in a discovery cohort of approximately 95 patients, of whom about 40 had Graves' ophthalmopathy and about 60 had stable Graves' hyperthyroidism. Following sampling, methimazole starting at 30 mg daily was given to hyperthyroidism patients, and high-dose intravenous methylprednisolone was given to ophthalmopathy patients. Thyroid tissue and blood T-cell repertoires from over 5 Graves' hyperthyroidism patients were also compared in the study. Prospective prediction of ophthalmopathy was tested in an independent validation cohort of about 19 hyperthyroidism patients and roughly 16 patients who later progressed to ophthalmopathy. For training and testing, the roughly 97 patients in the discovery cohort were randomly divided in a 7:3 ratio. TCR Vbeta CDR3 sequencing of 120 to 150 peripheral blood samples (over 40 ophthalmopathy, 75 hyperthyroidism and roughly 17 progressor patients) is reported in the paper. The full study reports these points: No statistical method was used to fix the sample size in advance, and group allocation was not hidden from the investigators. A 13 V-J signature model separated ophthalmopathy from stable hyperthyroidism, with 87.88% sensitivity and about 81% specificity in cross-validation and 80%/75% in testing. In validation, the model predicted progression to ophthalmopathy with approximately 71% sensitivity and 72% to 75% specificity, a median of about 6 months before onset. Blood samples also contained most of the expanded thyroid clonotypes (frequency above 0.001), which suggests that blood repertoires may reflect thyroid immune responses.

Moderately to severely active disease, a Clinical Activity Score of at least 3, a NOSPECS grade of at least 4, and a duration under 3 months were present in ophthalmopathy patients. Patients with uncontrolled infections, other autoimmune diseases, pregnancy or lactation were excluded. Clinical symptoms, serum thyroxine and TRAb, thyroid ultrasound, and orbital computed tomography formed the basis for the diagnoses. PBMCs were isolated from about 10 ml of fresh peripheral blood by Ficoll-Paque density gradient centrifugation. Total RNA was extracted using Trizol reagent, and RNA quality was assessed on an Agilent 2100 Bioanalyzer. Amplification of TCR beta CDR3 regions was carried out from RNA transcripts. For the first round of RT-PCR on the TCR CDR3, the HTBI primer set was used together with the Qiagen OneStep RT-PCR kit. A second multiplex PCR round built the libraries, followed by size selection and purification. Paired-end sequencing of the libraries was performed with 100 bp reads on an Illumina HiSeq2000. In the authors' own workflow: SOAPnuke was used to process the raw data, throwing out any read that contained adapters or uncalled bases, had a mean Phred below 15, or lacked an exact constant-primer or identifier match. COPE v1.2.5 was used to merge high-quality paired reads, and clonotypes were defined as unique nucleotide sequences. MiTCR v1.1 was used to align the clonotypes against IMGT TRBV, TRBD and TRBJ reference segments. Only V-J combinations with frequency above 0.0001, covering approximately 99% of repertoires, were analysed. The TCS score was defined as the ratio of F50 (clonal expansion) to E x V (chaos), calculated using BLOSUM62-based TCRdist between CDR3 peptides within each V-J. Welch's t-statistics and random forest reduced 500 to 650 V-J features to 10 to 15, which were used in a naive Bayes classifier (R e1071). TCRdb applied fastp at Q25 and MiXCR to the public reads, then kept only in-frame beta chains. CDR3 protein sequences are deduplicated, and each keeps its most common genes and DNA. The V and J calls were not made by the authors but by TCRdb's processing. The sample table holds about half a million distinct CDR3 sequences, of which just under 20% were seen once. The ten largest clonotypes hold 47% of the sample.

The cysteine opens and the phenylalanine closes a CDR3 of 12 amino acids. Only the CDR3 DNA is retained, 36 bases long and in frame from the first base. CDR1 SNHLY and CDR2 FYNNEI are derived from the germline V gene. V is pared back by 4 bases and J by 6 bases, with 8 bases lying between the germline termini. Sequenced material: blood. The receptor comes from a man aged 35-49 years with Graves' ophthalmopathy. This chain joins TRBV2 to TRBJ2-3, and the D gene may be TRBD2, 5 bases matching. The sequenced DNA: TGTGCCAGCAGTGTGACTATGGATACGCAGTATTTT. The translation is CASSVTMDTQYF.